This entry features one TCR beta chain sequence. For each subset, genomic DNA was distributed in equal portions over several immunoSEQ plates. The data were produced by immunoSEQ multiplex PCR, yet TCRdb's version contains in-frame clones alone and is incomplete. The table lists approximately 2.5 million clones, over 85% of them singletons. The data were taken from a study of shared clonotypes between healthy human individuals. The germline V gene has CDR1 SGDLS and CDR2 YYNGEE. Trimming removed 0 bases from V and 2 bases from J, with 14 bases in between. The CDR3 contains 16 residues. Sequenced: naive CD4+ T cells from PBMCs. The subset is: CD45RA+ positively selected. This receptor was obtained from a young man in good health. Some clones in this sample may be carry-over from other donors' samples. This chain uses TRBV9 with TRBJ2-5; D possibly corresponds to TRBD1 (7 bases). CDR3 amino acids: CASSVDRGSGQETQYF. The CDR3 DNA follows: TGTGCCAGCAGCGTAGACAGGGGTAGCGGACAAGAGACCCAGTACTTC.